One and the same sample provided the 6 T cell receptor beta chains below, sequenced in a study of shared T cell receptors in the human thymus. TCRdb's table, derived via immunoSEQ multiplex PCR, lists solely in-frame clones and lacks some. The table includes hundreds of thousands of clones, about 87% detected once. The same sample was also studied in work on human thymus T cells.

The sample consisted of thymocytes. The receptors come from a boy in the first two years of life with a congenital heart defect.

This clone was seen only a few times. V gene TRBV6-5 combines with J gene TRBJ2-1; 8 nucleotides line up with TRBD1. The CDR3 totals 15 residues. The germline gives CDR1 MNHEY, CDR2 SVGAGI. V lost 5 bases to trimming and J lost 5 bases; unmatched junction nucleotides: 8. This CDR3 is CASSPETGADNEQFF. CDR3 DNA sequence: TGTGCCAGCAGTCCGGAGACAGGGGCAGACAATGAGCAGTTCTTC.

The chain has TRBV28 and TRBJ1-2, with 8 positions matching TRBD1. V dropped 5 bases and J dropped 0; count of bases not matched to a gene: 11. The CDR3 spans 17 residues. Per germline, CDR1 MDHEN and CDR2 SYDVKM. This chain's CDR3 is CASSLPRTGSTNYGYTF. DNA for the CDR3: TGTGCCAGCAGTCTACCACGGACAGGGAGCACTAACTATGGCTACACCTTC.

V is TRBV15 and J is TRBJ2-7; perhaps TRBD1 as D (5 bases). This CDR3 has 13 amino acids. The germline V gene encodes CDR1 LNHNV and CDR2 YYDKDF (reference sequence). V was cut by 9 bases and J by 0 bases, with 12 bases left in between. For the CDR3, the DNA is TGTGCCACTGCCCGAGACAGCTCCTACGAGCAGTACTTC. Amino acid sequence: CATARDSSYEQYF.

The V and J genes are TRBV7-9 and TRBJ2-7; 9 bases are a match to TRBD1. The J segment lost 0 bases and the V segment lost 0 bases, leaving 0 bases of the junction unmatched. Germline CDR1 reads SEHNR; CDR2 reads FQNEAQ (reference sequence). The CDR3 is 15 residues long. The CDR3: CASSLADRGSYEQYF. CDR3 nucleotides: TGTGCCAGCAGCTTAGCGGACAGGGGCTCCTACGAGCAGTACTTC.

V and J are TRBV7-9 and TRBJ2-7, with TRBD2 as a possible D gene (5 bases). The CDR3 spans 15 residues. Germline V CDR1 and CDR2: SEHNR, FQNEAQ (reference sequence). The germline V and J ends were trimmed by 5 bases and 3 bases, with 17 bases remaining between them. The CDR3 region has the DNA TGTGCCAGCAGCCACGGGGAAGGGTTAGGCTACGAGCAGTACTTC. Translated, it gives CASSHGEGLGYEQYF.

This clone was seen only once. In nucleotides, the CDR3 is TGTGCCAGCAGTCTGGACAGGGGGCCCTACAATGAGCAGTTCTTC. It codes for CASSLDRGPYNEQFF. This sequence joins TRBV14 and TRBJ2-1; 11 bases align to TRBD1. The CDR3 totals 15 residues. Germline lookup yields CDR1 SGHDN and CDR2 FVKESK. V dropped 6 bases and J dropped 2; count of bases not matched to a gene: 3.